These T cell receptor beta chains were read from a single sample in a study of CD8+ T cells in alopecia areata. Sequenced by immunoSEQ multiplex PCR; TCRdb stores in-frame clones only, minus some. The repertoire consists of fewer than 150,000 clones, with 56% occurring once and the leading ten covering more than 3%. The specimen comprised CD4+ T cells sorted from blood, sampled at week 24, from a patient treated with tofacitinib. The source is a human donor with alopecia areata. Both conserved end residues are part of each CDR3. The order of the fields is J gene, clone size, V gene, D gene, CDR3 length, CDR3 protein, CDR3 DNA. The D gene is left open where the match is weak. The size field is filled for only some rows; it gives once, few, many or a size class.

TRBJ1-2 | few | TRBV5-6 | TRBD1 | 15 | CASSLGGRGLGGYTF | TGTGCCAGCAGCTTGGGAGGCAGGGGGCTGGGTGGCTACACCTTC
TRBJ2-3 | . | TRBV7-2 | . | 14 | CASQRWGTTDTQYF | TGTGCCAGCCAACGATGGGGGACGACAGATACGCAGTATTTT
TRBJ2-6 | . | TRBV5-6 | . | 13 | CASSSRGANVLTF | TGTGCCAGCAGCTCCAGGGGGGCCAACGTCCTGACTTTC
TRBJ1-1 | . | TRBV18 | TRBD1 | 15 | CASSLTTGGVAEAFF | TGTGCCAGCTCTCTCACGACAGGGGGCGTCGCTGAAGCTTTCTTT
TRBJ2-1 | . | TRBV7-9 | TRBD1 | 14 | CASSPDRGRDEQFF | TGTGCCAGCAGCCCTGACAGGGGTCGGGATGAGCAGTTCTTC
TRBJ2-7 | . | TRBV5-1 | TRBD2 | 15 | CASSLNSGGLYEQYF | TGCGCCAGCAGCTTGAACAGCGGGGGACTCTACGAGCAGTACTTC
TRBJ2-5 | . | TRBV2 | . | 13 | CASRSDSWETQYF | TGTGCCAGTCGGTCGGATAGTTGGGAGACCCAGTACTTC
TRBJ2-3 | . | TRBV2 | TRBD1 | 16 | CASRTTGTGIWDTQYF | TGTGCCAGCAGGACAACCGGGACAGGCATTTGGGATACGCAGTATTTT
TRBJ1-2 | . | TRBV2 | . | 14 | CASSEASGAYGYTF | TGTGCCAGCAGTGAAGCGTCAGGAGCTTATGGCTACACCTTC
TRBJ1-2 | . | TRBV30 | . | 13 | CAWIQGRAYGYTF | TGTGCCTGGATTCAAGGCAGGGCCTATGGCTACACCTTC
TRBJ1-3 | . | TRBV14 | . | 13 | CASSRNRGNTIYF | TGTGCCAGCAGCCGTAACAGGGGAAACACCATATATTTT
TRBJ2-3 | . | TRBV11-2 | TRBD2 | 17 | CASSLARSSGGADTQYF | TGTGCCAGCAGCTTAGCCAGAAGTAGCGGGGGGGCAGATACGCAGTATTTT
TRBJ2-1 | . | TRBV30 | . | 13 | CAWNIGGSGALFF | TGTGCCTGGAACATCGGGGGGTCGGGGGCACTGTTCTTC
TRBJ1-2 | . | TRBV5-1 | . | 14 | CASSLGQVYYGYTF | TGCGCCAGCAGCTTGGGGCAGGTCTACTATGGCTACACCTTC
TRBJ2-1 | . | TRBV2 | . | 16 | CASSPRTAGLHNEQFF | TGTGCCAGCAGTCCGCGGACAGCCGGGCTACACAATGAGCAGTTCTTC
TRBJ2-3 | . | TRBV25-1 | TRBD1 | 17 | CASSELIGTGSTDTQYF | TGTGCCAGCAGTGAATTGATCGGGACAGGGTCCACAGATACGCAGTATTTT
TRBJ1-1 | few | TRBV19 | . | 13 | CASSGQPNTEAFF | TGTGCCAGTAGTGGGCAACCCAACACTGAAGCTTTCTTT
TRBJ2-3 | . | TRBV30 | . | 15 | CAWSYGTQGIDTQYF | TGTGCCTGGAGTTACGGGACCCAGGGAATCGATACGCAGTATTTT
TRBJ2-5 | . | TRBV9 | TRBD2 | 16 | CASSVGLAGGQETQYF | TGTGCCAGCAGCGTAGGTTTAGCGGGGGGCCAAGAGACCCAGTACTTC
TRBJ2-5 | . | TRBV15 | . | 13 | CATSRDPQETQYF | TGTGCCACCAGCAGGGACCCTCAAGAGACCCAGTACTTC
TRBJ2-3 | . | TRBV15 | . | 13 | CATSRDRGDTQYF | TGTGCCACCAGCAGAGACAGAGGAGATACGCAGTATTTT
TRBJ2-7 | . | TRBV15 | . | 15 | CATSRDRAGTYEQYF | TGTGCCACCAGCAGAGATCGGGCAGGGACCTACGAGCAGTACTTC
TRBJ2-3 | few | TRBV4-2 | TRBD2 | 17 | CASSSKTTSGGSDTQYF | TGTGCCAGCAGCTCAAAAACGACTAGCGGGGGATCGGATACGCAGTATTTT
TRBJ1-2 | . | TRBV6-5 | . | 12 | CASTMAGAGYTF | TGTGCCAGCACAATGGCGGGGGCGGGCTACACCTTC
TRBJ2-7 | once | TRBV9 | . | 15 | CASSVATGEAYEQYF | TGTGCCAGCAGCGTAGCTACTGGGGAGGCCTACGAGCAGTACTTC
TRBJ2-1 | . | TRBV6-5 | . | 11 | CASSYSRQQFF | TGTGCCAGCAGTTACTCGAGGCAGCAGTTCTTC
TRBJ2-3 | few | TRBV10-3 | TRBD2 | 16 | CAINPKGGGPEDTQYF | TGTGCCATCAATCCTAAGGGCGGGGGGCCAGAAGATACGCAGTATTTT
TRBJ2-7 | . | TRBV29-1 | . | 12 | CSAAVSSYEQYF | TGCAGCGCGGCAGTTTCCTCCTACGAGCAGTACTTC
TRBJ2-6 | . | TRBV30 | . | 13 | CAWSISGANVLTF | TGTGCCTGGAGTATCTCTGGGGCCAACGTCCTGACTTTC
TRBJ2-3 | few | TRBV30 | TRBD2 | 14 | CAWSYGTSGGTQYF | TGTGCCTGGAGTTACGGGACTAGCGGGGGCACGCAGTATTTT
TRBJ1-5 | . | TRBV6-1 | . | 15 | CASEGTGYSNQPQHF | TGTGCCAGCGAGGGAACAGGGTACTCCAATCAGCCCCAGCATTTT
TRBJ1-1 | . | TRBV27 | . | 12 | CASRASRAEAFF | TGTGCCAGCAGGGCGAGTCGGGCTGAAGCTTTCTTT
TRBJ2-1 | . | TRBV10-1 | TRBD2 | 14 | CASGLAGGRSEQFF | TGCGCCAGCGGACTAGCGGGGGGCCGGAGTGAGCAGTTCTTC
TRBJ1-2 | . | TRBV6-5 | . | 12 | CASSQMRESYTF | TGTGCCAGCAGCCAGATGCGGGAGAGCTACACCTTC
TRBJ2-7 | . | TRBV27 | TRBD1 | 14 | CASSRRQGGYEQYF | TGTGCCAGCAGTAGGCGACAGGGGGGCTACGAGCAGTACTTC
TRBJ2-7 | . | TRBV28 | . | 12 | CASSRITPEQYF | TGTGCCAGCAGTAGGATCACCCCCGAGCAGTACTTC
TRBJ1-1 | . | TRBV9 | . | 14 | CASSETTWNTEAFF | TGTGCCAGCAGCGAAACGACATGGAACACTGAAGCTTTCTTT
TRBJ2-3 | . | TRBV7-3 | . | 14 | CASSSRRGGDTQYF | TGTGCCAGCAGCTCCCGACGGGGTGGAGATACGCAGTATTTT
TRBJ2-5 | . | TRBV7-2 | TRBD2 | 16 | CASSVGSGGSWETQYF | TGTGCCAGCAGCGTCGGTAGCGGGGGGTCATGGGAGACCCAGTACTTC
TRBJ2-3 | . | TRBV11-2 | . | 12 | CASSLIADTQYF | TGTGCCAGCAGTTTGATCGCAGATACGCAGTATTTT
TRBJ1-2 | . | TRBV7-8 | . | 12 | CASSLVGYGYTF | TGTGCCAGCAGCTTAGTAGGCTATGGCTACACCTTC
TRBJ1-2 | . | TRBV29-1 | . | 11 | CSVEDLGGYTF | TGCAGCGTTGAAGATCTGGGTGGCTACACCTTC
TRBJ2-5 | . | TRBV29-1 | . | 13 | CSVEEGGHGTQYF | TGCAGCGTTGAAGAGGGGGGGCACGGGACCCAGTACTTC
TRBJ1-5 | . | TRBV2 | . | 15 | CASSGRGTSNQPQHF | TGTGCCAGCAGTGGGAGGGGAACAAGCAATCAGCCCCAGCATTTT
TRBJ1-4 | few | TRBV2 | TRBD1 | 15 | CASSDQGTGGEKLFF | TGTGCCAGCAGTGATCAAGGGACAGGGGGTGAAAAACTGTTTTTT
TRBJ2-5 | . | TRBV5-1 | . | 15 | CASSLAGLIQETQYF | TGCGCCAGCAGCTTGGCGGGACTGATACAAGAGACCCAGTACTTC
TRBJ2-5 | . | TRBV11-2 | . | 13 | CASSRLLVGTQYF | TGTGCCAGCAGCCGGCTCCTAGTGGGGACCCAGTACTTC
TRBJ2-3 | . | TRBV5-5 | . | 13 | CASLTGSTDTQYF | TGTGCCAGCCTAACAGGGTCCACAGATACGCAGTATTTT
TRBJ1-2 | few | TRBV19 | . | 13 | CASSIDRTDGYTF | TGTGCCAGTAGTATAGATCGGACAGATGGCTACACCTTC
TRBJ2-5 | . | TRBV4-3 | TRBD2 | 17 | CASSQETSGGPRETQYF | TGCGCCAGCAGCCAAGAAACTAGCGGGGGGCCACGGGAGACCCAGTACTTC
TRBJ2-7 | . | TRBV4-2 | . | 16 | CASSQGLESTRYEQYF | TGTGCCAGCAGCCAAGGTCTGGAGTCCACTAGGTACGAGCAGTACTTC
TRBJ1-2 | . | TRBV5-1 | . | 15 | CASSSDPGQSYGYTF | TGCGCCAGCAGCTCGGATCCCGGACAGAGCTATGGCTACACCTTC
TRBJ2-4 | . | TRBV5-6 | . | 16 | CASSLSWDIAKNIQYF | TGTGCCAGCAGCCTGAGTTGGGACATAGCCAAAAACATTCAGTACTTC